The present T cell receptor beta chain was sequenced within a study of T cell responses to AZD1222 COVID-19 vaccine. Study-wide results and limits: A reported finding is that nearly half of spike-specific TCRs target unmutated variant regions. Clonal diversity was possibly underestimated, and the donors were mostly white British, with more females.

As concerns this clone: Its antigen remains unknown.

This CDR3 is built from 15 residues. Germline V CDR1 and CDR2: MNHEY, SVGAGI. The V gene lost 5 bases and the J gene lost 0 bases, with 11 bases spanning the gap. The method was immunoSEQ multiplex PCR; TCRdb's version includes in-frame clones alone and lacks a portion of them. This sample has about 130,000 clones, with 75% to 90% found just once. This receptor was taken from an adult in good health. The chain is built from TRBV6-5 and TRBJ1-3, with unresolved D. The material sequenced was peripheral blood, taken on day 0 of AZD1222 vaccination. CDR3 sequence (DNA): TGTGCCAGCAGTCCCCGCGTTGACTCTGGAAACACCATATATTTT. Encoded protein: CASSPRVDSGNTIYF.